This TCR beta chain appears in the sequencing data of a study of technical replicates of blood from a few donors. This CDR3 comprises 15 residues. Germline-derived CDR1 and CDR2 are SGDLS and YYNGEE. V shed 4 bases and J shed 10 bases, with 18 bases lying between them. The table came from immunoSEQ multiplex PCR; TCRdb's copy has only in-frame clones and leaves some out. Counted here are 50,000 to 70,000 clones, approximately 95% occurring once; the ten biggest clones make up about 2.9%. The sequenced material came from PBMCs. The TCR was taken from a human donor in good health. Some clones in this sample may be carry-over from other donors' samples. This chain links TRBV9 with TRBJ1-6, with a possible D match to TRBD1 (5 bases). CDR3 DNA: TGTGCCAGCAGCCCAGGGAGGCAGAGCTCGTCACCCCTCCACTTT. Protein product: CASSPGRQSSSPLHF.